Listed here are 25 T cell receptor beta chains from one sample, sequenced in a study of cytomegalovirus exposure and HLA in healthy donors. The PCR contained 60 Vbeta and 13 Jbeta primers. This table comes from immunoSEQ multiplex PCR, and its TCRdb copy is limited to in-frame clones, with some not included. This sample yields 80,000 to 100,000 clones, of which 60% to 80% are seen a single time; about 3.5% belongs to the top ten. Sequencing was carried out using PBMCs. These receptors were obtained from a middle-aged man in good health and CMV-seronegative.

This rearrangement joins TRBV21-1 to TRBJ1-1; whether TRBD1, the table's D call, matches the DNA was not checked. TRBV21-1 is noted as a pseudogene. This CDR3 comprises 13 residues. The CDR3 DNA reads TGTGCCAGCAGCAATACAGGGTACACTGAAGCTTTCTTT. It is translated as CASSNTGYTEAFF.

The genes are TRBV29-1 and TRBJ1-1; D may be TRBD1 (6 bases). Trimming took off 8 bases at V and 1 base at J, with 20 bases between the two ends. The CDR3 runs to 15 residues. Germline CDR1 reads SQVTM; CDR2 reads ANQGSEA. CDR3 loop: CSLLPDQGKNTEAFF. In DNA form, the CDR3 reads TGCAGCCTACTTCCAGATCAGGGGAAGAACACTGAAGCTTTCTTT. The full variable domain, completed using reference TRBV29-1 and TRBJ1-1, is SAVISQKPSRDICQRGTSLTIQCQVDSQVTMMFWYRQQPGQSLTLIATANQGSEATYESGFVIDKFPISRPNLTFSTLTVSNMSPEDSSIYLCSLLPDQGKNTEAFFGQGTRLTVV.

This chain connects TRBV19 to TRBJ1-1; 9 nucleotides line up with TRBD1. Germline CDR1 reads LNHDA; CDR2 reads SQIVND (reference sequence). CDR3 length equals 14 residues. J was trimmed by 7 bases and V by 6 bases; bases with no gene match: 9. As DNA, the CDR3 is TGTGCCAGTAGGACCGACAGGGGGGAGTTTGAAGCTTTCTTT. Translating gives CASRTDRGEFEAFF.

This clone was found once. The rearrangement joins TRBV5-6 to TRBJ2-7, with D hard to call. This CDR3 region has 13 residues. CDR1 is SGHDT and CDR2 is YYEEEE in the germline V gene. Trimming removed 0 bases from V and 3 bases from J, with 7 bases in between. CDR3 in amino acids: CASSLDSVYEQYF. In nucleotides, the CDR3 is TGTGCCAGCAGCTTGGACTCGGTCTACGAGCAGTACTTC.

V gene TRBV18 combines with J gene TRBJ2-3; D might be TRBD1 (6 bases). Per germline, CDR1 KGHSH and CDR2 LQKENI. The length of the CDR3 is 16 residues. V shed 3 bases and J shed 1 base, with 14 bases lying between them. The CDR3 sequence: CASSPRTGSGTDTQYF. The CDR3 bases are TGTGCCAGCTCACCTCGAACAGGGTCGGGCACAGATACGCAGTATTTT.

The genes are TRBV5-1 and TRBJ1-1; D perhaps matches TRBD1 (5 bases). Germline CDR1 SGHRS, CDR2 YFSETQ. The CDR3 consists of 15 residues. Trimming cost V 0 bases and J 5 bases, with 14 bases left between them. CDR3 sequence (DNA): TGCGCCAGCAGCTTGGCCGGGCAGGGCTGGACTGAAGCTTTCTTT. Amino acids: CASSLAGQGWTEAFF.

This chain joins TRBV7-9 and TRBJ2-1; the D gene is possibly TRBD2 (5 bases). This CDR3 spans 14 amino acids. Germline V gene lookup returns CDR1 SEHNR and CDR2 FQNEAQ (reference sequence). The V end was cut by 1 base, the J end by 4 bases, with 8 bases between. CDR3 DNA: TGTGCCAGCAGCTTAGACGGCGGGTACAATGAGCAGTTCTTC. Protein: CASSLDGGYNEQFF.

V gene TRBV14 combines with J gene TRBJ2-7, with D perhaps TRBD2 (5 bases). V was shortened by 1 base and J by 4 bases, with 8 bases between the two germline ends. Germline V lookup: CDR1 SGHDN, CDR2 FVKESK. This CDR3 contains 13 residues. The CDR3 DNA is TGTGCCAGCAGCCAAGGACCGGGGTACGAGCAGTACTTC. Amino acids: CASSQGPGYEQYF.

V is TRBV19 and J is TRBJ1-5, with TRBD1 identical over 7 bases. The CDR3 is made up of 15 amino acids. V gave up 6 bases and J gave up 1 base; unmatched junction bases: 6. Per germline, CDR1 LNHDA and CDR2 SQIVND (reference sequence). DNA of the CDR3: TGTGCCAGTAGGAAAGACAGGGCAAGCAATCAGCCCCAGCATTTT. Translation: CASRKDRASNQPQHF.

The V call is TRBV5-4, the J call TRBJ1-6; 8 bases fit TRBD1. CDR3 length: 16 amino acids. Unmatched junction bases numbered 4, after V lost 0 bases and J lost 5 bases. Germline CDR1 reads SGHNT; CDR2 reads YYREEE (reference sequence). The CDR3 spells CASSLAGTGNNSPLHF. In DNA form, the CDR3 reads TGTGCCAGCAGCTTGGCGGGGACAGGCAATAATTCACCCCTCCACTTT.

The rearrangement links TRBV5-4 to TRBJ2-1; 9 bases agree with TRBD2. The CDR3 sequence is 16 residues long. Germline CDR1 reads SGHNT; CDR2 reads YYREEE (reference sequence). V lost 4 bases and J lost 7; bases outside the gene matches: 12. In DNA, the CDR3 is TGTGCCAGCAGCGGGAAGGCGACTAGCGGAATAAATGAGCAGTTCTTC. Its translation is CASSGKATSGINEQFF.

The V call is TRBV18, the J call TRBJ2-7; perhaps TRBD2 as D (5 bases). CDR1 is KGHSH, CDR2 LQKENI, per germline. Trimming pared 3 bases from V and 6 bases from J, leaving 9 bases between. The CDR3 is made up of 12 amino acids. CDR3 loop: CASSPRAAEQYF. The CDR3 DNA sequence: TGTGCCAGCTCACCGCGGGCGGCCGAGCAGTACTTC.

This chain connects TRBV9 to TRBJ2-7, with 8 bases that match TRBD2. V shed 0 bases and J 5 bases; nucleotides not matched to a gene: 13. CDR3 length: 17 amino acids. Germline values: CDR1 SGDLS, CDR2 YYNGEE. The CDR3 protein is CASSVDPPSGSKDEQYF. CDR3 coding DNA: TGTGCCAGCAGCGTAGACCCCCCCAGCGGGAGTAAGGACGAGCAGTACTTC.

Notes on this clone: Different DNA sequences within this sample yield the same CDR3. V and J are TRBV19 and TRBJ2-1; TRBD2 might be the D (5 bases). CDR1 is LNHDA and CDR2 is SQIVND in the germline V gene (reference sequence). The germline V and J ends were trimmed by 7 bases and 2 bases, with 12 bases remaining between them. This CDR3 region has 14 residues. The CDR3 loop reads CASTSGYPYNEQFF. The CDR3 DNA sequence: TGTGCCAGTACCAGCGGCTATCCCTACAATGAGCAGTTCTTC.

The chain combines TRBV10-1 with TRBJ2-5; TRBD1 agrees at 7 bases. Judging by the DNA end, TRBJ2-7 fits better; the J call may be wrong. Germline loops: CDR1 WNHNN, CDR2 SYGVQD (reference sequence). The CDR3 totals 15 residues. CDR3 DNA: TGCGCCAGCAGGGAATGGCCGGGACAGTCCTACGAGCAGTACTTC. It is translated as CASREWPGQSYEQYF.

This clone was found once. The chain uses TRBV13 and TRBJ2-4; D might be TRBD1 (6 bases). Germline loops: CDR1 PRHDT, CDR2 FYEKMQ (reference sequence). The CDR3 sequence is 15 residues long. V lost 5 bases to trimming and J lost 0 bases, with 11 bases between them. DNA for the CDR3: TGTGCCAGCAGCCAGAGACAGGTAGCCAAAAACATTCAGTACTTC. Its protein product is CASSQRQVAKNIQYF.

The CDR3: CASSESQGAQGQPQHF. The CDR3 nucleotides are TGCGCCAGCAGTGAGTCGCAGGGGGCCCAGGGGCAGCCCCAGCATTTT. This chain uses TRBV10-2 with TRBJ1-5; 8 bases match TRBD1. This CDR3 has 16 amino acids. The V segment lost 0 bases and the J segment 7 bases; nucleotides outside the gene matches: 8. The V gene's germline CDR1 is WSHSY and CDR2 SAAADI.

This clone was counted a single time. The V call is TRBV5-1, the J call TRBJ2-1; 10 nucleotides match TRBD2. V was clipped by 0 bases and J by 7 bases; unmatched bases: 19. The CDR3 loop spans 20 amino acids. CDR1 is SGHRS and CDR2 is YFSETQ in the germline V gene. The CDR3: CASSLAGGSVSGRAGNEQFF. In DNA form, the CDR3 reads TGCGCCAGCAGCTTGGCGGGGGGGTCGGTGAGCGGGAGGGCCGGTAATGAGCAGTTCTTC. The full variable domain, rest sourced from reference TRBV5-1 and TRBJ2-1, is KAGVTQTPRYLIKTRGQQVTLSCSPISGHRSVSWYQQTPGQGLQFLFEYFSETQRNKGNFPGRFSGRQFSNSRSEMNVSTLELGDSALYLCASSLAGGSVSGRAGNEQFFGPGTRLTVL.

The V and J genes are TRBV4-1 and TRBJ2-6, with 9 bases that match TRBD2. The germline V gene has CDR1 MGHRA and CDR2 YSYEKL. After removal of 4 bases from V and 7 bases from J, the junction contained 8 bases not matched to a gene. This CDR3 has 16 residues. CDR3 in DNA: TGCGCCAGCAGCCCCACAGGGACTAGCACTGCCAACGTCCTGACTTTC. This gives the protein CASSPTGTSTANVLTF.

This chain links TRBV28 with TRBJ2-1, with 8 bases identical to TRBD2. The germline V gene has CDR1 MDHEN and CDR2 SYDVKM. This CDR3 is built from 14 residues. V lost 5 bases and J lost 7; bases outside the gene matches: 7. This CDR3 reads CASSPGLVFNEQFF. In DNA form, the CDR3 reads TGTGCCAGCAGTCCGGGACTAGTCTTTAATGAGCAGTTCTTC.

V gene TRBV7-3 combines with J gene TRBJ1-5; D not resolved. Germline values: CDR1 SGHTA, CDR2 FQGTGA. The V end was cut by 6 bases, the J end by 6 bases, with 12 bases between. The CDR3 totals 13 residues. The CDR3 bases are TGTGCCAGCAGTCGGGATGCCGCTCAGCCCCAGCATTTT. It specifies CASSRDAAQPQHF.

This clone appeared a few times. The chain combines TRBV10-3 with TRBJ1-4; no firm D call. CDR1 is ENHRY and CDR2 is SYGVKD in the germline V gene. V was cut by 4 bases and J by 5 bases, with 8 bases left in between. This CDR3 has 13 amino acids. The DNA of the CDR3 is TGTGCCATCAGTGGAGGGATGAATGAAAAACTGTTTTTT. Translated, it gives CAISGGMNEKLFF.

CDR3 sequence: CASSQGLAGVGNEQFF. CDR3 nucleotides: TGTGCCAGCAGCCAGGGACTAGCGGGAGTGGGCAATGAGCAGTTCTTC. V and J are TRBV4-2 and TRBJ2-1, with 14 bases matching TRBD2. The CDR3 consists of 16 residues. V gave up 3 bases and J gave up 6 bases; unmatched junction bases: 4. Germline values: CDR1 LGHNA, CDR2 YNFKEQ.

The V gene is TRBV7-3, the J gene TRBJ2-1, with D perhaps matching TRBD2 (5 bases). V gave up 2 bases and J gave up 4 bases, with 12 bases separating them. The germline V gene has CDR1 SGHTA and CDR2 FQGTGA. The CDR3 contains 15 residues. CDR3 protein: CASSLSSTGYNEQFF. As DNA, the CDR3 is TGTGCCAGCAGCTTATCCTCGACGGGGTACAATGAGCAGTTCTTC.

The table lists this clone with a count of one. The rearrangement uses TRBV7-9 and TRBJ2-7; a weak D match, TRBD1 (6 bases). Germline V gene data show CDR1 as SEHNR and CDR2 as FQNEAQ (reference sequence). The CDR3 covers 13 residues. V shed 3 bases and J shed 5 bases, with 11 bases lying between them. DNA of the CDR3: TGTGCCAGCAGCTTCCAACAGGGCCACGAGCAGTACTTC. Protein product: CASSFQQGHEQYF.